One sample yielded the 10 T cell receptor beta chains listed below, sequenced in a study of Graves' ophthalmopathy and Graves' hyperthyroidism. Amplification of the TCR beta CDR3 regions used RNA transcripts (as template). The first round was an RT-PCR with HTBI primers, and the second round was a multiplex PCR. TCRdb re-called the multiplex PCR reads through MiXCR, storing one row per CDR3 protein. The sample lists under 200,000 distinct CDR3 sequences, 30% to 45% occurring once. Source material: peripheral blood. The source is a woman aged 40 to 49 with Graves' ophthalmopathy.

The chain couples TRBV6-1 to TRBJ2-7; 7 bases fit TRBD1. The CDR3 spans 14 residues. J lost 0 bases, V lost 7 bases, and 6 bases had no gene match. From germline, CDR1 is MNHNS and CDR2 SASEGT. The CDR3 region is CASTMTGSSYEQYF. The CDR3 DNA sequence: TGTGCCAGCACCATGACAGGGAGCTCCTACGAGCAGTACTTC.

The chain couples TRBV6-5 to TRBJ2-2; the match to TRBD1 covers 8 bases. The CDR3 extends over 14 amino acids. Per germline, CDR1 MNHEY and CDR2 SVGAGI. The trim removed 4 bases at V and 7 bases at J, leaving 5 bases unmatched. The CDR3 sequence: CASSSDRVIGELFF. The CDR3 bases are TGTGCCAGCAGTTCGGACAGGGTTATCGGGGAGCTGTTTTTT.

In this sample, this clonotype turned up many times. As DNA, the CDR3 is TGTGCCAGCAGTTTATCGAGGACTAGCGGAGTAAATCAAGAGACCCAGTACTTC. Amino acid sequence: CASSLSRTSGVNQETQYF. The chain uses TRBV27 and TRBJ2-5, with 10 bases fitting TRBD2. The CDR3 loop spans 18 amino acids. Unmatched junction bases numbered 9, after V lost 0 bases and J lost 2 bases. CDR1 and CDR2 (germline): MNHEY, SMNVEV (reference sequence).

This clonotype has a count of ten or more. V is TRBV29-1 and J is TRBJ2-7, with 10 bases matching TRBD1. This CDR3 spans 13 amino acids. CDR1 and CDR2 (germline): SQVTM, ANQGSEA. V lost 6 bases, J lost 4 bases, and 6 bases stayed unmatched. CDR3: CSVAGQGLYEQYF. CDR3 bases: TGCAGCGTAGCGGGACAGGGGCTTTACGAGCAGTACTTC.

The chain couples TRBV6-1 to TRBJ2-5, with D unclear. The germline gives CDR1 MNHNS, CDR2 SASEGT. V was trimmed by 7 bases and J by 7 bases, leaving 13 bases between them. CDR3 size: 12 residues. DNA of the CDR3: TGTGCCAGCACCGCTACGACCGGGACCCAGTACTTC. This gives the protein CASTATTGTQYF.

This chain connects TRBV6-2 or TRBV6-3 to TRBJ2-5; D may correspond to TRBD1 or TRBD2 (6 bases each). CDR1 and CDR2 (germline): MNHEY, SVGEGT. V dropped 6 bases and J dropped 6 bases, with 14 bases sitting between them. The CDR3 is made up of 13 amino acids. The CDR3, as DNA: TGTGCCAGCAGAACGGGGGCATGGAAGACCCAGTACTTC. This gives the protein CASRTGAWKTQYF.

There are many counts of this clonotype. This sequence joins TRBV25-1 and TRBJ2-5; 12 positions agree with TRBD2. The V and J ends lost 4 bases and 9 bases, in that order; junction bases with no gene match: 12. The length of the CDR3 is 16 residues. The germline V gene encodes CDR1 MGHDK and CDR2 SYGVNS. The CDR3: CASSAGLAGTWEAQYF. As DNA, the CDR3 is TGTGCCAGCAGTGCCGGACTAGCGGGGACTTGGGAGGCCCAGTACTTC.

This clonotype appeared many times. The chain joins TRBV28 to TRBJ1-5, with D hard to call. The ends were cut back, 3 bases at V and 4 bases at J, with 16 bases in the middle. The CDR3 spans 16 residues. Germline CDR1 reads MDHEN; CDR2 reads SYDVKM. The CDR3 DNA sequence: TGTGCCAGCAGTTTTGCCCCGTACGGTGGTAATCAGCCCCAGCATTTT. This encodes CASSFAPYGGNQPQHF.

This clonotype was picked up many times. V usage is TRBV11-2 and J usage is TRBJ1-5; 7 positions match TRBD1. The CDR3 consists of 15 residues. V trimming: 5 bases; J trimming: 0 bases; junction bases outside the gene matches: 4. Germline assignment: CDR1 SGHAT and CDR2 FQNNGV. The CDR3 bases are TGTGCCAGCAGCCGCGGGACAGTTAGCAATCAGCCCCAGCATTTT. The encoded protein is CASSRGTVSNQPQHF.

The table lists this clonotype with many counts. The chain uses TRBV28 and TRBJ1-5; D is undetermined. This CDR3 spans 13 amino acids. Trimming removed 1 base at V and 7 bases at J, with 8 bases between. Germline V lookup: CDR1 MDHEN, CDR2 SYDVKM. CDR3 in amino acids: CASSLSLDQPQHF. The CDR3 DNA is TGTGCCAGCAGTTTATCTTTAGACCAGCCCCAGCATTTT. The full variable domain, with the rest looked up from reference TRBV28 and TRBJ1-5, is DVKVTQSSRYLVKRTGEKVFLECVQDMDHENMFWYRQDPGLGLRLIYFSYDVKMKEKGDIPEGYSVSREKKERFSLILESASTNQTSMYLCASSLSLDQPQHFGDGTRLSIL.